The T cell receptor (beta chain) described here comes from a study of shared clonotypes between healthy human individuals. Study results and caveats: Among several donors, about 5% of naive CD4 clonotypes were found in common.

Here immunoSEQ multiplex PCR was the method, and the copy in TCRdb shows in-frame clones only, minus some. The data hold 2.5 million or so clones, with around 90% observed a single time. A note on this clone: The antigen remains undetermined.

Germline lookup yields CDR1 SGHRS and CDR2 YFSETQ. With 0 bases clipped from V and 11 bases from J, the junction kept 6 bases outside the gene matches. This CDR3 is built from 15 residues. Specimen: naive CD4+ T cells sorted from blood. Documented subset: CD45RA+ positively selected. The sequence derives from a man between 18 and 35 years old in good health. The rearrangement links TRBV5-1 to TRBJ2-1, with 12 bases that match TRBD2. The CDR3 here is CASSLGLAGVNQQFF. In DNA form, the CDR3 reads TGCGCCAGCAGCTTGGGACTAGCGGGAGTCAACCAGCAGTTCTTC.